This TCR beta chain was obtained from a study of graft-versus-host responses after intestinal transplantation. TCRdb's table, derived via immunoSEQ multiplex PCR, lists solely in-frame clones and lacks some. Here the sample spans roughly 100,000 clones, roughly 93% being singletons. On this clone: Its target is not known.

The TCR originated in a human donor who received an intestinal transplant. The sample was unstimulated CD8+ T cells sorted from spleen or lymph node cells, taken before intestinal transplant.

The CDR3 DNA sequence: TGTGCCAGCAGCCGTCCGGGGCCAGGTAATGAGCAGTTCTTC. Translating it yields CASSRPGPGNEQFF. The chain links TRBV7-8 to TRBJ2-1, with D perhaps assigned TRBD1 or TRBD2 (5 bases each). Deletions cut 5 bases from V and 7 bases from J, with 15 bases between. The germline gives CDR1 SGHVS, CDR2 FQNEAQ. The CDR3 spans 14 residues.